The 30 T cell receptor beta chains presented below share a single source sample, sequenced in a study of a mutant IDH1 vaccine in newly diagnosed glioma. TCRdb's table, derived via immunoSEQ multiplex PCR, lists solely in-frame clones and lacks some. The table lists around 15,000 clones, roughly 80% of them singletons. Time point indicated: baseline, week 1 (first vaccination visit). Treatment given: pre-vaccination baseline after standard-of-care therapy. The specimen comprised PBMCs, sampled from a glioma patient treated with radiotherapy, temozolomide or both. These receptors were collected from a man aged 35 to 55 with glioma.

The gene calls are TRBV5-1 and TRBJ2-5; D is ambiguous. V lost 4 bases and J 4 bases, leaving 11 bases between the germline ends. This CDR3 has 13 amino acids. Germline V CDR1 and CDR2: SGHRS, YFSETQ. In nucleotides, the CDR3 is TGCGCCAGCAGCACCACATACGGAGAGACCCAGTACTTC. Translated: CASSTTYGETQYF.

CDR3: CASSTAWGTNTGELFF. CDR3 nucleotide sequence: TGTGCCAGTAGTACCGCTTGGGGCACGAACACCGGGGAGCTGTTTTTT. The V gene is TRBV19, the J gene TRBJ2-2; D might be TRBD1 (5 bases). The CDR3 has 16 residues. V lost 4 bases and J 0 bases, leaving 12 bases between the germline ends. CDR1 is LNHDA and CDR2 is SQIVND in the germline V gene (reference sequence).

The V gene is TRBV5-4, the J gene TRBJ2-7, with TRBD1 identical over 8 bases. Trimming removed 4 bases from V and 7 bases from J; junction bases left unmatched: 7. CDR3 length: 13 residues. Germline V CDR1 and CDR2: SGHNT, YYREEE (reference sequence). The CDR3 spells CASSPQGGDEQYF. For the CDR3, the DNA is TGTGCCAGCAGCCCACAGGGGGGTGATGAGCAGTACTTC.

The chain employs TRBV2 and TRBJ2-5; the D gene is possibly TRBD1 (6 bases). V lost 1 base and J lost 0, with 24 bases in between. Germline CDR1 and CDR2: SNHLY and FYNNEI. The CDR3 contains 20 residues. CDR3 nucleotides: TGTGCCAGCAGTGAAGGGGTGTATGGAGTAGGGACACCGTACCAAGAGACCCAGTACTTC. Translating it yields CASSEGVYGVGTPYQETQYF.

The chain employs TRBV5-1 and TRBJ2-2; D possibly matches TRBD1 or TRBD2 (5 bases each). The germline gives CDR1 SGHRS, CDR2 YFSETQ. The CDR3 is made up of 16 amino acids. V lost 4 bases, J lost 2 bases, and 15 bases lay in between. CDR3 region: CASSIPGTVNTGELFF. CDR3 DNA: TGCGCCAGCAGCATCCCCGGGACGGTAAACACCGGGGAGCTGTTTTTT. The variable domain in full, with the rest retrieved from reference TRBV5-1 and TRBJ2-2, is KAGVTQTPRYLIKTRGQQVTLSCSPISGHRSVSWYQQTPGQGLQFLFEYFSETQRNKGNFPGRFSGRQFSNSRSEMNVSTLELGDSALYLCASSIPGTVNTGELFFGEGSRLTVL.

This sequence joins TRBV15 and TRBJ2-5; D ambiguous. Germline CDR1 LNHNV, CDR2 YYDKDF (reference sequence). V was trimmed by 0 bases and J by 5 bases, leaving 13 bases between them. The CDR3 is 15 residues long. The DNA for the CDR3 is TGTGCCACCAGCAGAGATGTGGATTCTTGGGAGACCCAGTACTTC. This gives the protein CATSRDVDSWETQYF.

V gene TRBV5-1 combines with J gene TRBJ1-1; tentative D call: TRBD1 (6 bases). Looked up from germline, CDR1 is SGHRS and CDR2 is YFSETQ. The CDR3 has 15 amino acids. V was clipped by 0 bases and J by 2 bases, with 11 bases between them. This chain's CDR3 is CASSLVLGGNTEAFF. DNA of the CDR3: TGCGCCAGCAGCTTGGTTTTGGGGGGCAACACTGAAGCTTTCTTT.

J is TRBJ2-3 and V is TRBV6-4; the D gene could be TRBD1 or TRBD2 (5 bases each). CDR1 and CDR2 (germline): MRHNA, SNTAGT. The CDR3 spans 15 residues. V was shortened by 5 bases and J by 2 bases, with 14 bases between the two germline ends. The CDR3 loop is CASSPGEGNTDTQYF. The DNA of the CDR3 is TGTGCCAGCAGTCCCGGAGAGGGGAACACAGATACGCAGTATTTT.

The CDR3, as DNA: TGTGCCAGCAGCCCATGGACAGGGCGGATCACCGAAGCTTTCTTT. Its translation: CASSPWTGRITEAFF. V is TRBV7-9 and J is TRBJ1-1; TRBD1 matches at 8 bases. The CDR3 sequence is 15 residues long. Germline V gives CDR1 SEHNR, CDR2 FQNEAQ (reference sequence). J lost 8 bases, V lost 5 bases, and 13 bases had no gene match.

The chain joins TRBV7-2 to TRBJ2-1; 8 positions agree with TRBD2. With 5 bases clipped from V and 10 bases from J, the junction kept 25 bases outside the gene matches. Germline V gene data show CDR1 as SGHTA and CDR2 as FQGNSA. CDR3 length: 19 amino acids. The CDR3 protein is CASSHVWRREGRGGVEQFF. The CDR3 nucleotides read TGTGCCAGCAGCCATGTGTGGCGACGGGAGGGCCGAGGAGGGGTAGAGCAGTTCTTC.

CDR3 in DNA: TGTGCCAGCAGTTACTCCATGAACAATGAGCAGTTCTTC. Encoded protein: CASSYSMNNEQFF. V usage is TRBV6-5 and J usage is TRBJ2-1; D not certain. Trimming cost V 0 bases and J 5 bases, with 5 bases left between them. Germline V gene sequence: CDR1 MNHEY, CDR2 SVGAGI. This CDR3 region has 13 residues.

CDR3 DNA sequence: TGTGCCAGCAGCCGAGGACAGGGTAATTCACCCCTCCACTTT. It encodes CASSRGQGNSPLHF. The rearrangement joins TRBV7-6 to TRBJ1-6; TRBD1 matches at 8 bases. The CDR3 contains 14 residues. Losses at the gene ends were 5 bases for V and 6 bases for J; bases not matched to a gene: 3. Germline V lookup: CDR1 SGHVS, CDR2 FNYEAQ.

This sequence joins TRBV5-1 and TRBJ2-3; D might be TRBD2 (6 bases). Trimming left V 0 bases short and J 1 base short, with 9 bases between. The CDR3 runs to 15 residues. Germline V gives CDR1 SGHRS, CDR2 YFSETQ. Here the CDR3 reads CASSLVASGTDTQYF. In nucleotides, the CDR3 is TGCGCCAGCAGCTTGGTGGCTAGCGGCACAGATACGCAGTATTTT.

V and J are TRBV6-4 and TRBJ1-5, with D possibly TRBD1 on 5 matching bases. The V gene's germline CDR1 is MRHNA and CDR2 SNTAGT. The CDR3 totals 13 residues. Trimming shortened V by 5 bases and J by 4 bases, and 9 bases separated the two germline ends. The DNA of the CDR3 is TGTGCCAGCAGTCCGGGGCCAAATCAGCCCCAGCATTTT. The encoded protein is CASSPGPNQPQHF.

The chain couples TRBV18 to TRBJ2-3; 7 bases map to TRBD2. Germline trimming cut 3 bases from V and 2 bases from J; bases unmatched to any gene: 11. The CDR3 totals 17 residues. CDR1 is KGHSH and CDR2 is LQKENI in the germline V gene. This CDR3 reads CASSPEKSGVFTDTQYF. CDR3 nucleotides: TGTGCCAGCTCACCGGAAAAGAGCGGGGTCTTCACAGATACGCAGTATTTT.

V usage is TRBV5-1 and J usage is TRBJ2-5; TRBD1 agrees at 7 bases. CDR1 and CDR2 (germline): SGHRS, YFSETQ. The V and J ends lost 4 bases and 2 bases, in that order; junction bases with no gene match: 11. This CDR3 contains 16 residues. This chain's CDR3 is CASSEEQGSGQETQYF. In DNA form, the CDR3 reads TGCGCCAGCAGCGAGGAACAGGGGAGTGGGCAAGAGACCCAGTACTTC.

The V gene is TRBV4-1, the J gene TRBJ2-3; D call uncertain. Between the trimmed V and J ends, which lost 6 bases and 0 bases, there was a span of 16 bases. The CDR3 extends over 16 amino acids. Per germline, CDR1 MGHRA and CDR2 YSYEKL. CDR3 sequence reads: CASSSSVTTSTDTQYF. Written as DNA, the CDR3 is TGCGCCAGCAGTAGCTCGGTCACTACCAGCACAGATACGCAGTATTTT.

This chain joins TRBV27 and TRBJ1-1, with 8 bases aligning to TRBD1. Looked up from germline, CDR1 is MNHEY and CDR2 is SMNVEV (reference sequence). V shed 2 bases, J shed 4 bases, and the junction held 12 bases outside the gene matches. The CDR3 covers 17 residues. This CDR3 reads CASSLSQGAKSATEAFF. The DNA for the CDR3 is TGTGCCAGCAGTTTAAGTCAGGGGGCGAAATCAGCCACTGAAGCTTTCTTT.

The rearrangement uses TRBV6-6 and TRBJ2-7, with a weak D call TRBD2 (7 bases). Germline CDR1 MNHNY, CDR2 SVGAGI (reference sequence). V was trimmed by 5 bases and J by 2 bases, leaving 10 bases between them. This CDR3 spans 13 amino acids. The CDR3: CASSPGGPYEQYV. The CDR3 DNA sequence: TGTGCCAGCAGTCCGGGGGGCCCCTACGAGCAGTACGTC.

CDR3 region: CASSRLAGVYNEQFF. Written as DNA, the CDR3 is TGTGCCAGCAGCCGGCTAGCGGGAGTCTACAATGAGCAGTTCTTC. The chain combines TRBV7-6 with TRBJ2-1; 10 nucleotides line up with TRBD2. The germline V gene has CDR1 SGHVS and CDR2 FNYEAQ. Unmatched junction bases numbered 4, after V lost 5 bases and J lost 3 bases. The CDR3 has 15 amino acids.

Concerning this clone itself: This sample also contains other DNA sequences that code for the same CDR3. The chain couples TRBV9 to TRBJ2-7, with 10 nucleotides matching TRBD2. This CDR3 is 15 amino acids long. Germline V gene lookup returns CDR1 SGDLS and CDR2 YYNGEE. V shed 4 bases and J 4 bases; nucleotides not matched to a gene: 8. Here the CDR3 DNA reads TGTGCCAGCAGCCCCAGCGGGAGGGCCTTGTACGAGCAGTACGTC. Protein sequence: CASSPSGRALYEQYV.

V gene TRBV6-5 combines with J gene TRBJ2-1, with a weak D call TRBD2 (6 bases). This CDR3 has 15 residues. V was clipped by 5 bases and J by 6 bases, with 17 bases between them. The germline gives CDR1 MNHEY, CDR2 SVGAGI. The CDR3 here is CASSPYDQGGNEQFF. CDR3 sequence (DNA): TGTGCCAGCAGTCCATATGATCAGGGAGGCAATGAGCAGTTCTTC.

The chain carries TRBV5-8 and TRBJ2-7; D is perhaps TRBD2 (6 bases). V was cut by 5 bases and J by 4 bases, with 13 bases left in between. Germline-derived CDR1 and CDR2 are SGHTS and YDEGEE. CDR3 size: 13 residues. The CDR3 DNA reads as TGTGCCAGCAGATCGGGACTTTATTACGAGCAGTACTTC. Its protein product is CASRSGLYYEQYF.

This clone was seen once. The CDR3 region is CASSDSLAGAGELFF. Written as DNA, the CDR3 is TGTGCCAGCAGTGACTCACTAGCGGGAGCCGGGGAGCTGTTTTTT. The genes are TRBV6-4 and TRBJ2-2; 11 bases fit TRBD2. Per germline, CDR1 MRHNA and CDR2 SNTAGT. The CDR3 runs to 15 residues. J was trimmed by 6 bases and V by 0 bases; bases with no gene match: 0.

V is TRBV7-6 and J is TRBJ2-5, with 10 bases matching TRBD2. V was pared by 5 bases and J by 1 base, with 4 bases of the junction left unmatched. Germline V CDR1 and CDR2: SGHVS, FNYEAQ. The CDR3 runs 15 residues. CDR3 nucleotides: TGTGCCAGCAGCACACTAGCGGGGCCCCAAGAGACCCAGTACTTC. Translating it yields CASSTLAGPQETQYF.

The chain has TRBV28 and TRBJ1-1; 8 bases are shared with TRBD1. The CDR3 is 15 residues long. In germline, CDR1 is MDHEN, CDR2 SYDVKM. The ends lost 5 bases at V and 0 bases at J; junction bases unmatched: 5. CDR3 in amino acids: CASSPSDRVNTEAFF. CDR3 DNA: TGTGCCAGCAGTCCGTCGGACAGGGTGAACACTGAAGCTTTCTTT.

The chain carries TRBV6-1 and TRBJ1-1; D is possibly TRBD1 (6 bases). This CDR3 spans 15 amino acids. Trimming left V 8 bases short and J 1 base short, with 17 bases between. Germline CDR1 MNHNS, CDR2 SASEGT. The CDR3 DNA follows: TGTGCCAGCGGGGGGGGCAGCCTTTCGAACACTGAAGCTTTCTTT. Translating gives CASGGGSLSNTEAFF.

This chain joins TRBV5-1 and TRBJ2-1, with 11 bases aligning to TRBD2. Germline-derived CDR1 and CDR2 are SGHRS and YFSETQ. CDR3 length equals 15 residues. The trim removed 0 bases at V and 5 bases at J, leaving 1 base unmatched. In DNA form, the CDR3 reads TGCGCCAGCAGCTTGGTACTAGCGGGAGACAATGAGCAGTTCTTC. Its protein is CASSLVLAGDNEQFF.

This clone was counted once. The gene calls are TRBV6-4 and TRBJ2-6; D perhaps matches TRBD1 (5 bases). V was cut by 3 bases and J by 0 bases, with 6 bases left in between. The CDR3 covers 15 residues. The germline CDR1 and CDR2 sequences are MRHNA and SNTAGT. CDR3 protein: CASSEDSSGANVLTF. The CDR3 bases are TGTGCCAGCAGTGAAGACAGCTCTGGGGCCAACGTCCTGACTTTC.

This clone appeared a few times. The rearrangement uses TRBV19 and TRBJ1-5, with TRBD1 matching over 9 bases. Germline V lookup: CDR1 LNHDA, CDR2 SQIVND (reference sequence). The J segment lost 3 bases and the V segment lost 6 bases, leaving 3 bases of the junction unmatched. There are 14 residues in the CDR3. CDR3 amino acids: CASRRTGDNQPQHF. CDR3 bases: TGTGCCAGTAGACGGACAGGGGACAATCAGCCCCAGCATTTT.